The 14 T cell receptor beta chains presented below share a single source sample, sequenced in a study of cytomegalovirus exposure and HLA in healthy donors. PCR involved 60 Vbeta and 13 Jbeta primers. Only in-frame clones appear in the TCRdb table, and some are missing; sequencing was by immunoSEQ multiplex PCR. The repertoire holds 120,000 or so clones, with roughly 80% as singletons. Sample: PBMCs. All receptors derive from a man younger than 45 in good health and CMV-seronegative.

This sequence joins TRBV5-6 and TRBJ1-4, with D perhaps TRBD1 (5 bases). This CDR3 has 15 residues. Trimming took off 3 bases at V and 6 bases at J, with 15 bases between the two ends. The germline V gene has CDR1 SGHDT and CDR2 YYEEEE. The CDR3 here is CASSSPWGGDEKLFF. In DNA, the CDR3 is TGTGCCAGCAGCTCGCCCTGGGGGGGGGATGAAAAACTGTTTTTT.

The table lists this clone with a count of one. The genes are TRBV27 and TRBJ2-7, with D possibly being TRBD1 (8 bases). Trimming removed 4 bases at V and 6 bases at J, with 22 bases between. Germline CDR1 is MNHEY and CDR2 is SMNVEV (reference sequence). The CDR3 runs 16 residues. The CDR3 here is CASSSRGQGGYGEQYF. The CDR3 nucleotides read TGTGCCAGCAGTTCCCGAGGACAGGGAGGGTATGGCGAGCAGTACTTC.

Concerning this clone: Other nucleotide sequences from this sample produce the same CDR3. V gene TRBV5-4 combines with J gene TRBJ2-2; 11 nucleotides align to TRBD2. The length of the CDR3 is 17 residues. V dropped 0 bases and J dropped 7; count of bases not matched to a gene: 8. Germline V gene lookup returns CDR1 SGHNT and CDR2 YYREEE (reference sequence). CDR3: CASSLEGLAATGGELFF. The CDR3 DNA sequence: TGTGCCAGCAGCTTGGAGGGACTAGCGGCGACCGGCGGGGAGCTGTTTTTT.

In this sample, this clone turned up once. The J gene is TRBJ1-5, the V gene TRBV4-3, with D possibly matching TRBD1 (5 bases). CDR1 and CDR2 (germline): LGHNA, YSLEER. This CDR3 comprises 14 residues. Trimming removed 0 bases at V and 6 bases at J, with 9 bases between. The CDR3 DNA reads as TGCGCCAGCAGCCAAGAATCTAGGGGTCAGCCCCAGCATTTT. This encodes CASSQESRGQPQHF.

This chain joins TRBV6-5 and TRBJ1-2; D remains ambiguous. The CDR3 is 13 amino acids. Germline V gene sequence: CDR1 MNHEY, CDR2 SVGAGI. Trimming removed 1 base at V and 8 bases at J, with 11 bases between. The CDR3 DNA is TGTGCCAGCAGTTACTTACCTGCACGGGGCTACACCTTC. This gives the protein CASSYLPARGYTF.

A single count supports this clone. The CDR3 bases are TGTGCCAGCAGCGTAGAGGCCAGGGAGCGGGGGGGCTCTAGGACCGGGGAGCTGTTTTTT. It translates to CASSVEARERGGSRTGELFF. This rearrangement joins TRBV9 to TRBJ2-2; TRBD2 matches 10 bases. The V segment lost 0 bases and the J segment 5 bases; nucleotides outside the gene matches: 16. Germline V gene lookup returns CDR1 SGDLS and CDR2 YYNGEE. This CDR3 has 20 residues. Based on the CDR3 plus reference TRBV9 and TRBJ2-2, the full variable domain is DSGVTQTPKHLITATGQRVTLRCSPRSGDLSVYWYQQSLDQGLQFLIQYYNGEERAKGNILERFSAQQFPDLHSELNLSSLELGDSALYFCASSVEARERGGSRTGELFFGEGSRLTVL.

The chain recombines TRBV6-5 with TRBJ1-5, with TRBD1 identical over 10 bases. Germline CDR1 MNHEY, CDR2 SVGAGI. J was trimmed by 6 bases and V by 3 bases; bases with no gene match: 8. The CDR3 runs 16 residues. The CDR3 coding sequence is TGTGCCAGCAGTTATGGGGACAGGGGAGGGGGTCAGCCCCAGCATTTT. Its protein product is CASSYGDRGGGQPQHF.

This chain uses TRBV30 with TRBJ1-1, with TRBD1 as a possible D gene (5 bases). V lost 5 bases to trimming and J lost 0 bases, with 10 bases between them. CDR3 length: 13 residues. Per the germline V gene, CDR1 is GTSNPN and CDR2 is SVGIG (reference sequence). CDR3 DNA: TGTGCCTGGGGGGGACTGCTGAACACTGAAGCTTTCTTT. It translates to CAWGGLLNTEAFF.

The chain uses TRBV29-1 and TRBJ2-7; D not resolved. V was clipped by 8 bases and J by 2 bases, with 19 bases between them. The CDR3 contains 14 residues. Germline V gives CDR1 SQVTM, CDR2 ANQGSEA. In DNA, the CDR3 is TGCAGCTACAGACCCGCAGGATTTACCTACGAGCAGTACTTC. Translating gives CSYRPAGFTYEQYF.

CDR3 residues: CASPNRTGGVVPETQYF. As DNA, the CDR3 is TGTGCCAGCCCCAACCGGACAGGGGGAGTGGTGCCAGAGACCCAGTACTTC. The gene calls are TRBV21-1 and TRBJ2-5; the table's D call of TRBD1 was not tested on the DNA. TRBV21-1 is marked as a pseudogene. The CDR3 is 17 residues long.

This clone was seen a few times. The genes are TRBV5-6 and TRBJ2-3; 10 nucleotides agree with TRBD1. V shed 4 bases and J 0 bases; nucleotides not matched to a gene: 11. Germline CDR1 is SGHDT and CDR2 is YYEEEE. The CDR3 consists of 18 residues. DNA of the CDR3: TGTGCCAGCAGCACCCGACAGGGGGCGGTGGATAGCACAGATACGCAGTATTTT. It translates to CASSTRQGAVDSTDTQYF. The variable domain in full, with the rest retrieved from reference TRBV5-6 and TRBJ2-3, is DAGVTQSPTHLIKTRGQQVTLRCSPKSGHDTVSWYQQALGQGPQFIFQYYEEEERQRGNFPDRFSGHQFPNYSSELNVNALLLGDSALYLCASSTRQGAVDSTDTQYFGPGTRLTVL.

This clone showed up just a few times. The CDR3 coding sequence is TGTGCCAGCAGCATCCGAACAGGGAGTGGTTCGTATACGCAGTATTTT. This codes for CASSIRTGSGSYTQYF. J is TRBJ2-3 and V is TRBV11-3, with a possible D match to TRBD1 (6 bases). This CDR3 has 16 amino acids. V lost 5 bases and J 7 bases, leaving 22 bases between the germline ends. CDR1 SGHNT and CDR2 YENEEA come from the germline V gene.

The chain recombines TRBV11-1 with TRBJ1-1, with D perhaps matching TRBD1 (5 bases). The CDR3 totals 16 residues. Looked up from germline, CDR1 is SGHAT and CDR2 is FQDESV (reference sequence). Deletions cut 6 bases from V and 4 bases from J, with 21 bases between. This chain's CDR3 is CASRQISRVRGTEAFF. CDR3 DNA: TGTGCCAGCAGGCAAATATCCAGGGTAAGGGGCACTGAAGCTTTCTTT.

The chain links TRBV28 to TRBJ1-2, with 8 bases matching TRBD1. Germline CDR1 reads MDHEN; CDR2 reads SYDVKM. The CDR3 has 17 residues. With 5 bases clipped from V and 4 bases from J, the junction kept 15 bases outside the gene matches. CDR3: CASSPLGTGLVGYGYTF. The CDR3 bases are TGTGCCAGCAGTCCTCTCGGGACAGGTCTGGTAGGCTATGGCTACACCTTC.